A selection of T cell receptor beta chains follows, all from one sample in a study of identical twins. TCRdb reanalysed the 5' RACE reads using MiXCR and keeps one entry per CDR3 protein. The sample lists approximately 220,000 distinct CDR3 sequences; over 8% were seen once. Material for sequencing was memory (CD45RO+) T cells sorted from blood. The source of these receptors is a woman aged 18-29 years in good health. CDR3s include the opening cysteine and the closing phenylalanine or tryptophan. Each record gives: J gene, V gene, clone size, D gene, CDR3 protein, CDR3 DNA. The D gene is left open where the match is weak. Size tells how often a clone was seen (once, few, many) or the class of an expanded clone, and some rows leave it out.

J: TRBJ1-2
V: TRBV20-1
size: -
D: TRBD1
CDR3: CSASSQGQGGYTF
DNA: TGCAGTGCTAGTTCCCAGGGACAGGGGGGCTACACCTTC

J: TRBJ1-5
V: TRBV3-1
size: many
D: -
CDR3: CASSQDQGHSNQPQHF
DNA: TGTGCCAGCAGCCAAGATCAAGGACATAGCAATCAGCCCCAGCATTTT

J: TRBJ2-1
V: TRBV7-2
size: many
D: TRBD2
CDR3: CASRVMGGSYNEQFF
DNA: TGTGCCAGCAGAGTTATGGGAGGGTCCTACAATGAGCAGTTCTTC

J: TRBJ1-1
V: TRBV7-9
size: few
D: -
CDR3: CASSPLLEVNTEAFF
DNA: TGTGCCAGCAGCCCCCTTTTGGAGGTGAACACTGAAGCTTTCTTT

J: TRBJ1-5
V: TRBV20-1
size: -
D: -
CDR3: CRARGQTRDQPQHF
DNA: TGCAGAGCTAGAGGCCAAACTAGAGATCAGCCCCAGCATTTT

J: TRBJ1-1
V: TRBV20-1
size: few
D: TRBD1
CDR3: CSARNRGNTEAFF
DNA: TGCAGTGCTAGAAACAGGGGGAACACTGAAGCTTTCTTT

J: TRBJ1-1
V: TRBV19
size: -
D: -
CDR3: CASKKGGVIGPEAFF
DNA: TGTGCCAGTAAGAAGGGCGGGGTAATAGGTCCTGAAGCTTTCTTT

J: TRBJ2-7
V: TRBV20-1
size: many
D: TRBD1
CDR3: CSATGTGGSWEQYF
DNA: TGCAGTGCAACCGGGACAGGGGGTTCATGGGAGCAGTACTTC

J: TRBJ2-3
V: TRBV20-1
size: many
D: -
CDR3: CSAPLGDTQYF
DNA: TGCAGTGCCCCCCTGGGGGATACGCAGTATTTT

J: TRBJ1-5
V: TRBV19
size: few
D: -
CDR3: CASQNVNNQPQHF
DNA: TGTGCCAGCCAAAACGTTAATAATCAGCCCCAGCATTTT

J: TRBJ2-1
V: TRBV7-9
size: few
D: -
CDR3: CASSLAIGYNEQFF
DNA: TGTGCCAGCAGCTTAGCTATAGGGTACAATGAGCAGTTCTTC

J: TRBJ2-7
V: TRBV29-1
size: few
D: -
CDR3: CSVEWEYEQYF
DNA: TGCAGCGTTGAATGGGAATACGAGCAGTACTTC

J: TRBJ2-7
V: TRBV5-6
size: medium-sized
D: -
CDR3: CASSLIGGDEQYF
DNA: TGTGCCAGCAGCTTGATTGGCGGGGACGAGCAGTACTTC

J: TRBJ2-3
V: TRBV2
size: many
D: -
CDR3: CASSVEGTDTQYF
DNA: TGTGCCAGCAGTGTTGAGGGCACAGATACGCAGTATTTT

J: TRBJ2-7
V: TRBV5-1
size: many
D: -
CDR3: CASSGTDGSYEQYF
DNA: TGCGCCAGCAGCGGGACTGACGGCTCCTACGAGCAGTACTTC

J: TRBJ1-1
V: TRBV5-1
size: -
D: -
CDR3: CASSLAVDTEAFF
DNA: TGCGCCAGCAGCTTGGCCGTCGACACTGAAGCTTTCTTT

J: TRBJ2-7
V: TRBV2
size: many
D: -
CDR3: CASSEEGGGNVHEQYF
DNA: TGTGCCAGCAGTGAAGAGGGGGGAGGTAATGTCCACGAGCAGTACTTC

J: TRBJ2-7
V: TRBV19
size: -
D: -
CDR3: CASSMRDTPEQYF
DNA: TGTGCCAGTAGTATGAGGGACACTCCCGAGCAGTACTTC

J: TRBJ2-3
V: TRBV12-3/TRBV12-4
size: many
D: -
CDR3: CASSIGRSTDTQYF
DNA: TGTGCCAGCAGTATCGGCCGTAGCACAGATACGCAGTATTTT

J: TRBJ1-2
V: TRBV10-3
size: many
D: TRBD1
CDR3: CAISETLWDSYGYTF
DNA: TGTGCCATCAGTGAGACCCTTTGGGACAGCTATGGCTACACCTTC

J: TRBJ2-7
V: TRBV5-1
size: -
D: -
CDR3: CASSLGPEGYEQYF
DNA: TGCGCCAGCAGCTTGGGGCCAGAGGGCTACGAGCAGTACTTC

J: TRBJ2-7
V: TRBV5-1
size: -
D: -
CDR3: CASSPLPGFAYEQYF
DNA: TGCGCCAGCAGCCCCCTTCCGGGGTTTGCCTACGAGCAGTACTTC

J: TRBJ2-3
V: TRBV20-1
size: many
D: -
CDR3: CSVYRASTDTQYF
DNA: TGCAGTGTCTATCGGGCTAGCACAGATACGCAGTATTTT

J: TRBJ2-5
V: TRBV5-1
size: -
D: TRBD2
CDR3: CASSLAGASGQETQYF
DNA: TGCGCCAGCAGCTTGGCCGGGGCTAGCGGCCAAGAGACCCAGTACTTC

J: TRBJ2-3
V: TRBV12-3/TRBV12-4
size: many
D: TRBD2
CDR3: CASSVQGTSSLF
DNA: TGTGCCAGCAGTGTGCAGGGGACTAGCAGTTTGTTT

J: TRBJ2-5
V: TRBV25-1
size: few
D: TRBD2
CDR3: CASSFSGRAGETQYF
DNA: TGTGCCAGCAGTTTTTCCGGGAGGGCCGGAGAGACCCAGTACTTC

J: TRBJ2-5
V: TRBV3-1
size: -
D: -
CDR3: CASSHPGAEGGTQYF
DNA: TGTGCCAGCAGCCACCCGGGGGCGGAGGGCGGGACCCAGTACTTC

J: TRBJ2-2
V: TRBV14
size: -
D: TRBD1
CDR3: CASSSLTGTTGELFF
DNA: TGTGCCAGCAGCTCCTTGACAGGGACCACCGGGGAGCTGTTTTTT

J: TRBJ1-5
V: TRBV12-3/TRBV12-4
size: few
D: -
CDR3: CASSLGHF
DNA: TGTGCCAGCAGTTTAGGGCATTTT

J: TRBJ1-3
V: TRBV12-3/TRBV12-4
size: many
D: -
CDR3: CASSDYGSGNTIYF
DNA: TGTGCCAGCAGTGACTACGGCTCTGGAAACACCATATATTTT

J: TRBJ2-1
V: TRBV7-9
size: -
D: -
CDR3: CASSWGAGSPYNEQFF
DNA: TGTGCCAGCAGCTGGGGGGCGGGCAGTCCCTACAATGAGCAGTTCTTC

J: TRBJ2-6
V: TRBV4-2
size: -
D: -
CDR3: CASSQESGANVLTF
DNA: TGTGCCAGCAGCCAAGAATCTGGGGCCAACGTCCTGACTTTC

J: TRBJ2-1
V: TRBV20-1
size: -
D: TRBD2
CDR3: CSARRPSGSSHEQFF
DNA: TGCAGTGCTAGACGGCCTAGCGGGAGTTCGCATGAGCAGTTCTTC

J: TRBJ2-3
V: TRBV12-3/TRBV12-4
size: -
D: TRBD2
CDR3: CASSFWGGDTQYF
DNA: TGTGCCAGCAGTTTTTGGGGGGGAGATACGCAGTATTTT

J: TRBJ2-1
V: TRBV7-6
size: many
D: -
CDR3: CASSLEDDNNEQFF
DNA: TGTGCCAGCAGCTTAGAGGACGATAACAATGAGCAGTTCTTC

J: TRBJ2-7
V: TRBV20-1
size: few
D: -
CDR3: CSARTQLQGLGEQYF
DNA: TGCAGTGCTAGAACACAGCTACAGGGTCTGGGCGAGCAGTACTTC

J: TRBJ1-1
V: TRBV6-2/TRBV6-3
size: -
D: -
CDR3: CASSYIGSATEAFF
DNA: TGTGCCAGCAGTTATATAGGGTCGGCCACTGAAGCTTTCTTT

J: TRBJ2-7
V: TRBV9
size: many
D: TRBD2
CDR3: CASSPRTSGLNEQYF
DNA: TGTGCCAGCAGCCCGAGGACTAGCGGGCTGAACGAGCAGTACTTC

J: TRBJ1-2
V: TRBV10-3
size: few
D: -
CDR3: CASRNDHYGYTF
DNA: TGTGCCAGTCGAAATGACCACTATGGCTACACCTTC

J: TRBJ1-2
V: TRBV20-1
size: many
D: -
CDR3: CSATDRFYGYTF
DNA: TGCAGTGCTACCGACAGGTTCTATGGCTACACCTTC

J: TRBJ2-3
V: TRBV20-1
size: -
D: -
CDR3: CSASLSVSVTDTQYF
DNA: TGCAGTGCTAGTTTAAGTGTTTCAGTAACAGATACGCAGTATTTT

J: TRBJ2-5
V: TRBV18
size: few
D: -
CDR3: CASSTRTGSETQYF
DNA: TGTGCCAGCTCTACGCGGACCGGGAGTGAGACCCAGTACTTC

J: TRBJ2-4
V: TRBV6-5
size: few
D: -
CDR3: CATNLKNIQYF
DNA: TGTGCCACTAATCTAAAAAACATTCAGTACTTC

J: TRBJ1-1
V: TRBV7-3
size: few
D: -
CDR3: CASSLSASNTEAFF
DNA: TGTGCCAGCAGCTTGAGTGCTTCGAACACTGAAGCTTTCTTT

J: TRBJ2-4
V: TRBV7-6
size: many
D: -
CDR3: CASSLAKNIQYF
DNA: TGTGCCAGCAGCTTAGCCAAAAACATTCAGTACTTC

J: TRBJ1-5
V: TRBV7-2
size: many
D: -
CDR3: CASSLERSNQPQHF
DNA: TGTGCCAGCAGCTTAGAGAGGTCCAATCAGCCCCAGCATTTT

J: TRBJ2-7
V: TRBV20-1
size: many
D: -
CDR3: CSAERRSQVSYEQYF
DNA: TGCAGTGCCGAAAGGAGGTCCCAAGTCTCCTACGAGCAGTACTTC